Listed below are T cell receptor beta chains from one sample, sequenced in a study of tumor-infiltrating lymphocytes in oesophageal squamous cell carcinoma. MiXCR was run by TCRdb on the PCR reads, yielding one entry per CDR3 protein. This table has 9,500 to 13,000 distinct CDR3 sequences, over 50% appearing once. The sequenced sample was esophageal tumor tissue. The receptors originated from a male donor with esophageal squamous cell carcinoma. Each CDR3 is given with its conserved first and last residue. Fields, in order: J gene, V gene, clone size, D gene, CDR3 DNA, CDR3 protein. D genes are given only for firm matches. Clone size is stated in some rows and not others, as once, few, many or a class when expanded.

>TRBJ2-7|TRBV6-2/TRBV6-3|-|-
TGTGCCAGCAGTCCCCGGGGTATCTCCTACGAGCAGTACTTC
CASSPRGISYEQYF
>TRBJ2-1|TRBV2|-|-
TGTGCCAGCAGAATAGCGGCCCAAGGTGGTGAGCAGTTCTTC
CASRIAAQGGEQFF
>TRBJ2-5|TRBV7-3|few|-
TGTGCCAGCAGCTTAATGGCACAAGAGACCCAGTACTTC
CASSLMAQETQYF
>TRBJ2-7|TRBV7-9|few|-
TGTGCCAGCTCCACCGGGGGAGCCTACGAGCAGTACTTC
CASSTGGAYEQYF
>TRBJ2-7|TRBV7-6|-|TRBD1
TGTGCCAGCAGCCATGGGACAGTTTCACCCCTCCACTTC
CASSHGTVSPLHF
>TRBJ2-3|TRBV18|-|-
TGTGCCAGCTCACGGCGACCACCCGGCACAGATACGCAGTATTTT
CASSRRPPGTDTQYF
>TRBJ2-1|TRBV7-6|few|TRBD2
TGTGCCAGCGCCCCGGATAGCGGGGGGGGAAACAATGAGCAGTTCTTC
CASAPDSGGGNNEQFF
>TRBJ2-1|TRBV7-6|few|TRBD2
TGTGCCAGCAGCCCCCGACTAGCGGAGACGTACAATGAGCAGTTCTTC
CASSPRLAETYNEQFF
>TRBJ1-6|TRBV28|-|TRBD1
TGTGCCAGCAGTTCAAGCAGGGGGGCCTATAATTCACCCCTCCACTTT
CASSSSRGAYNSPLHF
>TRBJ2-3|TRBV7-6|-|TRBD2
TGTGCCAGCAGCCCTCGGGGCGGGGGGGCAGATACGCAGTATTTT
CASSPRGGGADTQYF
>TRBJ2-4|TRBV7-2|-|-
TGTGCCAGCATCCCCGGCTCCAGGGTAGGCTCACCCCTCCACTTC
CASIPGSRVGSPLHF